What follows describes a single T cell receptor (beta chain). Per the germline V gene, CDR1 is MNHEY and CDR2 is SVGAGI. V was trimmed by 2 bases and J by 3 bases, leaving 10 bases between them. CDR3 length: 15 amino acids. The data derive from a study of cytomegalovirus exposure and HLA in healthy donors. The data were produced by immunoSEQ multiplex PCR, yet TCRdb's version contains in-frame clones alone and is incomplete. The sample lists under 200,000 clones; 70% to 90% were seen once. The sequencing sample was made of PBMCs. J is TRBJ2-2 and V is TRBV6-5, with D possibly being TRBD2 (6 bases). The receptor's source is a woman under 30 in good health and CMV-seronegative. The CDR3 sequence is CASSYRGGDTGELFF. The CDR3 DNA is TGTGCCAGCAGTTACAGGGGAGGAGACACCGGGGAGCTGTTTTTT.